The T cell receptor beta chain described here comes from a study of CD4 T cells in relation to SARS-CoV-2 and coronaviruses. V lost 0 bases and J lost 3; bases outside the gene matches: 5. This CDR3 region has 17 residues. CDR1 is KGHDR and CDR2 is SFDVKD in the germline V gene. Details on this clone: As yet, its antigen is unknown.

Using immunoSEQ multiplex PCR, the repertoire was profiled, and TCRdb retains in-frame clones only, with some absent. The data hold some 44,000 clones, with over 75% observed a single time. The sequence came from an adult with COVID-19. This chain uses TRBV24-1 with TRBJ2-3, with TRBD2 matching 10 bases. The sequencing sample was made of naive CD4+ T cells from PBMCs, cultured in vitro. Sample subset: naive CD4+ T cells isolated by negative enrichment. CDR3 nucleotide sequence: TGTGCCACCAGTGATTTGCAGAGCGGGAGGGTAACAGATACGCAGTATTTT. Its protein product is CATSDLQSGRVTDTQYF.